These T cell receptor beta chains were read from a single sample in a study of radiotherapy plus CTLA-4 blockade in lung cancer. Method: immunoSEQ multiplex PCR; TCRdb's copy keeps in-frame clones and lacks some. The sample lists 52,000 or so clones, about 80% occurring once. The sequencing used peripheral blood, collected from a patient treated with radiotherapy plus ipilimumab. Receptors originate from a human donor with non-small cell lung cancer whose response to radiotherapy plus ipilimumab could not be evaluated. Each CDR3 is given with its conserved first and last residue. The D gene is left open where the match is weak. Clone sizes are given selectively: once, few, many, or a class where the clone is expanded.

j_call | d_call | v_call | clone_size | cdr3_nt | cdr3_aa
TRBJ1-5 | TRBD1 | TRBV15 | - | TGTGCCACCAGCACCAAAGGACAGGGAAATCAGCCCCAGCATTTT | CATSTKGQGNQPQHF
TRBJ2-3 | TRBD2 | TRBV28 | once | TGTGCCAGCAGCCGGGGGGGTGGGGATACGCAGTATTTT | CASSRGGGDTQYF
TRBJ1-2 | - | TRBV10-3 | - | TGTGCCATCAGTGGCGCCGACGTGGGCCTTAACTATGGCTACACCTTC | CAISGADVGLNYGYTF
TRBJ2-7 | TRBD1 | TRBV6-5 | - | TGTGCCAGCAGCGCTCGACAGGGGGGCTTCTACGAGCAGTACTTC | CASSARQGGFYEQYF
TRBJ2-3 | - | TRBV2 | few | TGTGCCAGCAGTCCACAGGGCCCAGATACGCAGTATTTT | CASSPQGPDTQYF
TRBJ2-1 | - | TRBV5-3 | - | TGTGCCAGAAGCCCCCCCCCTCTTAGAAACTCGCCGTTCTTC | CARSPPPLRNSPFF
TRBJ2-7 | - | TRBV14 | - | TGTGCCAGCAGCCAATGGGGCCAGGGTTCCTACGAGCAGTACTTC | CASSQWGQGSYEQYF
TRBJ1-6 | - | TRBV14 | - | TGTGCCAGCAGCCAAGAGTCGGGGAATTCACCCCTCCACTTT | CASSQESGNSPLHF
TRBJ1-1 | - | TRBV6-1 | once | TGTGCCAGCAGTTTGGAACAGTTCCAGAACACTGAAGCTTTCTTT | CASSLEQFQNTEAFF
TRBJ2-7 | - | TRBV18 | - | TGTGCCAGCTCACCACCTAACCGAAACGGTGGCGAGCAGTACTTC | CASSPPNRNGGEQYF
TRBJ2-7 | TRBD2 | TRBV19 | few | TGTGCCAGTAGTCGGACTAGTGCATACGAGCAGTACTTC | CASSRTSAYEQYF
TRBJ2-1 | TRBD2 | TRBV10-3 | - | TGTGCCATCAGAATGGGACTAGCGGGAGTTTACAATGAGCAGTTCTTC | CAIRMGLAGVYNEQFF
TRBJ2-7 | TRBD2 | TRBV5-4 | - | TGTGCCAGCAGCTCGGGACTAGCAGGCTCCTACGAGCAGTACTTC | CASSSGLAGSYEQYF
TRBJ2-2 | TRBD2 | TRBV11-2 | few | TGTGCCAGCAGCTTAGAGTATCTGTCGGCGGGAGGAGGCGGGGAGCTGTTTTTT | CASSLEYLSAGGGGELFF
TRBJ1-2 | TRBD1 | TRBV29-1 | - | TGCAGCGTTGCCCTGACAGGGGACTCCTTTGGCTATGGCTACACCTTC | CSVALTGDSFGYGYTF
TRBJ2-3 | TRBD2 | TRBV4-1 | few | TGCGCCAGCAGCCAAATAGCGGGGAGCACAGATACGCAGTATTTT | CASSQIAGSTDTQYF
TRBJ2-2 | - | TRBV7-6 | - | TGTGCCAGCAGCCTACTTTCGAACACCGGGGAGCTGTTTTTT | CASSLLSNTGELFF
TRBJ2-7 | TRBD2 | TRBV5-4 | - | TGTGCCAGCAGCCAGCGAGCGGGGGGGGCCCTCGGGCACGAGCAGTACTTC | CASSQRAGGALGHEQYF
TRBJ2-3 | - | TRBV19 | - | TGTGCCAGTATCCAAGGAGGGAGGCTAGGGTCAGATACGCAGTATTTT | CASIQGGRLGSDTQYF
TRBJ1-5 | - | TRBV21-1 | - | TGTGCCAGCAGGTTCGCACTACTACATTGGCATCATCAGCCCCAGCATTTT | CASRFALLHWHHQPQHF
TRBJ2-2 | - | TRBV30 | - | TGTGCCTGGAGTGTCCTAAAAGGGACCAGGGGAGGGGCCGGGGAGCTGTTTTTT | CAWSVLKGTRGGAGELFF
TRBJ1-1 | - | TRBV19 | few | TGTGCCAGTAGGAACGCTTTAGTGGCTTTCTTT | CASRNALVAFF
TRBJ1-2 | TRBD1 | TRBV18 | - | TGTGCCAGCTCACCATGGCTGGGCAGGGGGGAGAACTATGGCTACACCTTC | CASSPWLGRGENYGYTF
TRBJ2-2 | - | TRBV5-6 | - | TGTGCCAGCAGCTCACTAGGACAGAGGAACACCGGGGAGCTGTTTTTT | CASSSLGQRNTGELFF
TRBJ2-2 | TRBD1 | TRBV10-3 | - | TGTGCCGCCGCGGACAGGGGGCGTGGGGAGCTGTTTTTT | CAAADRGRGELFF
TRBJ2-5 | TRBD1 | TRBV28 | - | TGTGCCAGCAGTCTCAGGGGGTACCAAGAGACCCAGTACTTC | CASSLRGYQETQYF
TRBJ1-2 | - | TRBV28 | - | TGTGCCAGCAGTCCCCCGGAGGGGAGAGCTAACTATGGCTACACCTTC | CASSPPEGRANYGYTF
TRBJ1-1 | - | TRBV5-6 | - | TGTGCCAGCAGCTTGGTGGACAGGAACACTGAAGCTTTCTTT | CASSLVDRNTEAFF
TRBJ2-1 | - | TRBV11-2 | - | TGTGCCAGCAGCTTAGTCCCGGGAGAGCACAATGAGCAGTTCTTC | CASSLVPGEHNEQFF
TRBJ2-1 | - | TRBV9 | - | TGTGCCAGCAGCGTACTAGGTAACAATGAGCAGTTCTTC | CASSVLGNNEQFF
TRBJ1-2 | TRBD1 | TRBV6-5 | few | TGTGCCAGCAGTTACCAACAGGGGGGCTATGGCTACACCTTC | CASSYQQGGYGYTF
TRBJ2-1 | TRBD2 | TRBV4-3 | - | TGCGCCAGCAGCCAAGCCGGCTTCGACGGACTAGCGGGCAATGAGCAGTTCTTC | CASSQAGFDGLAGNEQFF
TRBJ1-3 | TRBD1 | TRBV11-2 | - | TGTGCCAGCAGCTTAGGACAGGGGGGAAACACCATATATTTT | CASSLGQGGNTIYF
TRBJ1-1 | - | TRBV2 | - | TGTGCCAGCAGTGCCCCCAGGGCCCTGAACACTGAAGCTTTCTTT | CASSAPRALNTEAFF
TRBJ2-1 | - | TRBV7-9 | - | TGTGCCAGCCTTACCGTCCTGGCGGGCTACAATGAGCAGTTCTTC | CASLTVLAGYNEQFF
TRBJ2-7 | - | TRBV13 | - | TGTGCCAGCGGTCAGGAACCCTCCTACGAGCAGTACTTC | CASGQEPSYEQYF
TRBJ2-7 | TRBD1 | TRBV25-1 | medium-sized | TGTGCCAGCAGTGAATCCGGGACAGGGGACGCTCATTCCTACGAGCAGTACTTC | CASSESGTGDAHSYEQYF
TRBJ2-7 | - | TRBV19 | - | TGTGCCAGTAGTATGGGCCAAGGTGGCTCCTACGAGCAGTACTTC | CASSMGQGGSYEQYF
TRBJ2-3 | - | TRBV6-4 | - | TGTGCCAGCAGTGCAACCCCACCGCGGACAGCTACTAGCACAGATACGCAGTATTTT | CASSATPPRTATSTDTQYF
TRBJ2-3 | TRBD2 | TRBV5-1 | - | TGCGCCAGCACCCCCACCCTGACTAGCGGGAGCACAGATACGCAGTATTTT | CASTPTLTSGSTDTQYF
TRBJ2-1 | TRBD1 | TRBV29-1 | - | TGCAGCGTGGACAGTGACAGGGGCCCCTACAATGAGCAGTTCTTC | CSVDSDRGPYNEQFF
TRBJ2-7 | TRBD2 | TRBV28 | - | TGTGCCAGCAGGGTCTCTAGCGGGCGCTCCTACGAGCAGTACTTC | CASRVSSGRSYEQYF
TRBJ1-6 | - | TRBV5-1 | - | TGCGCCAGCAGCTTGGGGGGCCAGGGTCAAACCCTCCACTTT | CASSLGGQGQTLHF
TRBJ2-7 | - | TRBV28 | - | TGTGCCAGCGCTCCTCCAAAGGGGCACTCCTACGAGCAGTACTTC | CASAPPKGHSYEQYF
TRBJ2-5 | - | TRBV11-2 | - | TGTGCCAGCAGCTTAGGCAGGCTTCAAGAGACCCAGTACTTC | CASSLGRLQETQYF
TRBJ2-5 | TRBD1 | TRBV5-1 | - | TGCGCCAGCAGACCCGTGACAGGGGGCCCACAAGAGACCCAGTACTTC | CASRPVTGGPQETQYF
TRBJ2-3 | TRBD1 | TRBV5-4 | once | TGTGCCAGCACAACCTACAGGGGACCCACAGATACGCAGTATTTT | CASTTYRGPTDTQYF
TRBJ2-1 | TRBD2 | TRBV6-5 | - | TGTGCCAGCAGTTACCCTGGGACTAGCGGCCAGCAGTTCTTC | CASSYPGTSGQQFF
TRBJ1-2 | TRBD1 | TRBV5-5 | - | TGTGCCAGCAGCTTGGGGGGACAGAGCTATGGCTACACCTTC | CASSLGGQSYGYTF